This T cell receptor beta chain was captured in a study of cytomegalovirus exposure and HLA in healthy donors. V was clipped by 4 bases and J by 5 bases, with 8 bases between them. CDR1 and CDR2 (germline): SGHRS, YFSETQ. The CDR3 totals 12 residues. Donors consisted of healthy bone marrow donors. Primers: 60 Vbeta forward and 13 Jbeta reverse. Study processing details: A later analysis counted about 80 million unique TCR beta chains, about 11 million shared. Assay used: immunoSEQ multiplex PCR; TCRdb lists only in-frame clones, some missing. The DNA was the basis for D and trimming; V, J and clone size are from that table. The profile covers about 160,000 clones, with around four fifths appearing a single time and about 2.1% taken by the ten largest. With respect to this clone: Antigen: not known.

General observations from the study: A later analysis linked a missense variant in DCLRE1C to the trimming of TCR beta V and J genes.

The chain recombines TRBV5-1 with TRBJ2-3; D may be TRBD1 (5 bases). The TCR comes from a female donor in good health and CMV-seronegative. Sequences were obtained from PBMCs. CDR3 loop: CASSVQGDTQYF. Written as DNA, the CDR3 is TGCGCCAGCAGCGTCCAGGGAGATACGCAGTATTTT.